This T cell receptor beta chain appears in the sequencing data of a study of regulatory T cells in long-lasting Graves disease. Noted time point: newly diagnosed GD, antithyroid drugs for less than 3 months. The TCR library was made from RNA that had been extracted from PBMCs in TRIzol. CDR1 is MNHNS and CDR2 is SASEGT in the germline V gene. The CDR3 consists of 12 residues. Trimming removed 6 bases at V and 3 bases at J, with 9 bases between. Study results and caveats: Relative to new patients (roughly 900), persistent patients exhibited greater sharing of public clonotypes (around 3,000).

Turning to this clonotype: Its antigen remains unidentified.

To make TCR beta libraries, researchers used iRepertoire HTBI primers and Arm-PCR of CDR3 regions. Via MiXCR, TCRdb re-called the multiplex PCR reads, giving one row per CDR3 protein. The repertoire includes roughly 520,000 distinct CDR3 sequences, 12% of them detected once, and 8.9% sits in the top ten. This sample was shared with a second study, whose subject was T cells in Graves' hyperthyroidism and ophthalmopathy. That investigation notes: In the first-round RT-PCR of the TCR CDR3, the HTBI primer set was used. Most expanded thyroid clonotypes above 0.001 also appeared in blood.

The receptor comes from a woman aged 30 to 39 with Graves disease. Specimen: peripheral blood mononuclear cells (PBMCs), collected at new diagnosis, from a patient treated with antithyroid drugs. The genes are TRBV6-1 and TRBJ2-7; D might be TRBD2 (5 bases). As DNA, the CDR3 is TGTGCCAGCAGCGCGGGTCTCTACGAGCAGTACTTC. Amino acid sequence: CASSAGLYEQYF.